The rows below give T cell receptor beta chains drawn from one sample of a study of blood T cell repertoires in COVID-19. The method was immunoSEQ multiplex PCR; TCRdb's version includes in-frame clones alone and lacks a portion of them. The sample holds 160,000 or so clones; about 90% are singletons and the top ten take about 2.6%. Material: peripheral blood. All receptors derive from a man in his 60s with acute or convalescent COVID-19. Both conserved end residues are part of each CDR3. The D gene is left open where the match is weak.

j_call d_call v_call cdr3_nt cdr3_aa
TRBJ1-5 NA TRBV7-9 TGTGCCAGCAGCTTATCTGAGATTCATCAGCCCCAGCATTTT CASSLSEIHQPQHF
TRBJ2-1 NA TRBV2 TGTGCCACCGTTGGCGGGAACTCCTACAATGAGCAGTTCTTC CATVGGNSYNEQFF
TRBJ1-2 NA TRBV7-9 TGTGCCAGCAGTCAAGAGGCCCCGAAAAACTATGGCTACACCTTC CASSQEAPKNYGYTF
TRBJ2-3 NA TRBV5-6 TGTGCCAGCAGGGAGGGCCCTAGCACAGATACGCAGTATTTT CASREGPSTDTQYF
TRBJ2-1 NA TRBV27 TGTGCCAGCAGCTCTACAAACCAGGGGGGATCCTACAATGAGCAGTTCTTC CASSSTNQGGSYNEQFF
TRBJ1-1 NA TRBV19 TGTGCCAGTAGTCCAGGACAAGGTGTGACTGAAGCTTTCTTT CASSPGQGVTEAFF
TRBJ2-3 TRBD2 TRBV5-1 TGCGCCAGCAGGGCCGGTCTAGCGGTGGCAGATACGCAGTATTTT CASRAGLAVADTQYF
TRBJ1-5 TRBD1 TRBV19 TGTGCCAGTAGTCCGCGGACAGGTCCCAATCAGCCCCAGCATTTT CASSPRTGPNQPQHF
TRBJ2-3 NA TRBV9 TGTGCCAGCAAGCCTAGCGCCACAGATACGCAGTATTTT CASKPSATDTQYF
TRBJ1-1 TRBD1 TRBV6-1 TGTGCCAGCAGTGGGGGACAGGGGAAAATGAACACTGAAGCTTTCTTT CASSGGQGKMNTEAFF
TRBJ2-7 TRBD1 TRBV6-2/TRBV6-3 TGTGCCAGCAGACCTATTTCACAGGGGTCGGCCGAGCAGTACTTC CASRPISQGSAEQYF
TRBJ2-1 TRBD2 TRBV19 TGTGCCAGTAGGCCTTTAGCGGGGAGCTCCTACAATGAGCAGTTCTTC CASRPLAGSSYNEQFF
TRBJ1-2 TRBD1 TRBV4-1 TGCGCCAGCACCTCCGACAGGGGGGTCCATGGCTACACCTTC CASTSDRGVHGYTF
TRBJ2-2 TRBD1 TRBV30 TGTGCCTGGAGTGAGGCCCAGGGGGTAATCGGGGAGCTGTTTTTT CAWSEAQGVIGELFF
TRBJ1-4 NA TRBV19 TGTGCCAGTAGACAGAGGACTGCAACTAATGAAAAACTGTTTTTT CASRQRTATNEKLFF
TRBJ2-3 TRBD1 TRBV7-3 TGTGCCAGCAGCCCGGACGGACAGGCGAGCACAGATACGCAGTATTTT CASSPDGQASTDTQYF
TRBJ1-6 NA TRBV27 TGTGCCAGCAAAAAACAGCCGAGCTCCTATAATTCACCCCTCCACTTT CASKKQPSSYNSPLHF
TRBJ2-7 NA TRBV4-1 TGCGCCAGCAGCCCCGAGGGTTGGGACACCAACTCCTACGAGCAGTACTTC CASSPEGWDTNSYEQYF